This T cell receptor (beta chain) is drawn from a study of blood T cell repertoires in COVID-19. Methods used by the authors: Estimation of nucleated cell counts relied on the amplification of reference gene primers. The assay was immunoSEQ multiplex PCR, and TCRdb's table has in-frame clones only and misses some. V, J and clone size are those of that table, while D and trimming were read from the DNA. The sample includes roughly 60,000 clones, approximately 92% of them seen just once. Germline values: CDR1 MNHEY, CDR2 SMNVEV (reference sequence). V was pared by 5 bases and J by 4 bases, with 6 bases of the junction left unmatched. This CDR3 spans 16 amino acids.

This sequence originates from a man between 45 and 60 years old with active COVID-19. Material for sequencing was peripheral blood. The V and J genes are TRBV27 and TRBJ2-6; 9 positions match TRBD1. CDR3 amino acids: CASSPQGAGGANVLTF. The CDR3 nucleotides read TGTGCCAGCAGTCCACAGGGGGCAGGCGGGGCCAACGTCCTGACTTTC.